The entry below gives a single T cell receptor beta chain sequence along with its context. The CDR3 runs 13 residues. J gave up 8 bases and V 8 bases, and 9 bases lay outside the gene matches. Germline values: CDR1 MNHNY, CDR2 SVGAGI (reference sequence). Repertoires were generated with immunoSEQ multiplex PCR, while TCRdb's copy carries only in-frame clones and drops some. The table includes around 260,000 clones, 90% detected once. The data originate from a study of cytomegalovirus exposure and HLA in healthy donors. The sample consisted of PBMCs. The clonotype comes from a woman aged 25 to 39 in good health and CMV-seronegative. V is TRBV6-6 and J is TRBJ2-1; 7 bases agree with TRBD2. The CDR3 coding sequence is TGTGCCAGCCTCCCGGCGGGAGATGATGAGCAGTTCTTC. As protein: CASLPAGDDEQFF.